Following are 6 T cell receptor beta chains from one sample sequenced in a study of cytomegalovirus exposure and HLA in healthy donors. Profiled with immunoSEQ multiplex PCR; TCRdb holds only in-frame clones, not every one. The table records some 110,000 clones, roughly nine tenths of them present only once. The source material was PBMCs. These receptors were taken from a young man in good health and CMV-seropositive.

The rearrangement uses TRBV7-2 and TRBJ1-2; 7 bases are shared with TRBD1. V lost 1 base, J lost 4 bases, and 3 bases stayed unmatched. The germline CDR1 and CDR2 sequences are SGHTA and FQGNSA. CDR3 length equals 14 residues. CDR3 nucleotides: TGTGCCAGCAGCTTAGAGGGGGCCTCCTATGGCTACACCTTC. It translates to CASSLEGASYGYTF.

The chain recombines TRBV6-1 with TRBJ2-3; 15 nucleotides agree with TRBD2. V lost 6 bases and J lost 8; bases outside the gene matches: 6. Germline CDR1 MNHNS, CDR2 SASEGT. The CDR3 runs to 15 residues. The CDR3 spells CASSPGTSGGSTQYF. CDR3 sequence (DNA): TGTGCCAGCAGCCCCGGGACTAGCGGGGGGAGTACGCAGTATTTT.

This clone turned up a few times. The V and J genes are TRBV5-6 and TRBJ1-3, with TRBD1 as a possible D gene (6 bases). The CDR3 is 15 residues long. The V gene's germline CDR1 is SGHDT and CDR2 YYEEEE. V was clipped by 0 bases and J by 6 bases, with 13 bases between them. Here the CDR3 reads CASSLGTGGANTIYF. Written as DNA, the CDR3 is TGTGCCAGCAGCTTGGGAACTGGGGGCGCAAACACCATATATTTT. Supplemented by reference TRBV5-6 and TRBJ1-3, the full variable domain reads DAGVTQSPTHLIKTRGQQVTLRCSPKSGHDTVSWYQQALGQGPQFIFQYYEEEERQRGNFPDRFSGHQFPNYSSELNVNALLLGDSALYLCASSLGTGGANTIYFGEGSWLTVV.

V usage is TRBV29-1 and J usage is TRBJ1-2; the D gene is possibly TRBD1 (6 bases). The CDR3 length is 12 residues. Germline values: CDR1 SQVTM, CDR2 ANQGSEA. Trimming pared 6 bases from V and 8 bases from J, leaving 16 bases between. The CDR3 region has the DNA TGCAGCGTAGGTGGACAGCAGAACGGCTACACCTTC. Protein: CSVGGQQNGYTF. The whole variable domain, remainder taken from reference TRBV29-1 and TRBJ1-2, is SAVISQKPSRDICQRGTSLTIQCQVDSQVTMMFWYRQQPGQSLTLIATANQGSEATYESGFVIDKFPISRPNLTFSTLTVSNMSPEDSSIYLCSVGGQQNGYTFGSGTRLTVV.

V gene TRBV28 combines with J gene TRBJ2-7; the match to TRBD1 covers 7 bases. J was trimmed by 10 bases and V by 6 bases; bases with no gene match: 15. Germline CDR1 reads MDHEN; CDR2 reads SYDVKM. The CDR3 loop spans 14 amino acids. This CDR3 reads CASRATRQGAAQYF. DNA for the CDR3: TGTGCCAGCAGAGCCACCCGACAGGGAGCGGCCCAGTACTTC.

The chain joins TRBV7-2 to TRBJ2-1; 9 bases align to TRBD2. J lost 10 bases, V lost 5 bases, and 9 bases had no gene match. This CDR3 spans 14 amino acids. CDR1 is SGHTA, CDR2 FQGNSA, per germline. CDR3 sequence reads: CASSRNSGGQEQFF. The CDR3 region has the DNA TGTGCCAGCAGCCGGAATAGCGGGGGTCAAGAGCAGTTCTTC.